A single count supports the clone carrying this T cell receptor beta chain. The trim removed 4 bases at V and 7 bases at J, leaving 8 bases unmatched. Germline CDR1 reads LNHDA; CDR2 reads SQIVND (reference sequence). The length of the CDR3 is 15 residues. The record originates from a study of control samples from healthy donors and cancer patients. Data came from immunoSEQ multiplex PCR; TCRdb stores just in-frame clones and leaves some out. The sample shows about 140,000 clones, almost 90% of them seen only once. The receptor comes from a man younger than 30 in good health. The sequencing sample was made of blood. This chain uses TRBV19 with TRBJ1-5; 9 bases match TRBD1. The CDR3 region is CASSTGTGFNQPQHF. The CDR3 bases are TGTGCCAGTAGTACCGGGACAGGGTTTAACCAGCCCCAGCATTTT.